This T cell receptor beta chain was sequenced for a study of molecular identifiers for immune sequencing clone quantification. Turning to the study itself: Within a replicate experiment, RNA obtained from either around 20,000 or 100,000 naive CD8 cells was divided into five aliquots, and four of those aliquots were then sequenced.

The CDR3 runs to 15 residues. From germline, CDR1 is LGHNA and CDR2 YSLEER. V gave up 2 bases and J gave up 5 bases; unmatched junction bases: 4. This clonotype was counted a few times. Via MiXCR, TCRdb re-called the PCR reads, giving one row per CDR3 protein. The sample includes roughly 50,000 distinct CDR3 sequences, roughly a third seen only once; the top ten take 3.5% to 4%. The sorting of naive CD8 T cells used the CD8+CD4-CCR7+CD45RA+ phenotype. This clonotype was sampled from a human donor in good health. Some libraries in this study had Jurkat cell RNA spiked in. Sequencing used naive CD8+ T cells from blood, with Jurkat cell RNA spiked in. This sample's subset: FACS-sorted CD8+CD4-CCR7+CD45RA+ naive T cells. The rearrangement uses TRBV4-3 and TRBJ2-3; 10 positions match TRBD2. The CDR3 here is CASSQRLAGKDTQYF. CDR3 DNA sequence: TGCGCCAGCAGCCAAAGACTAGCGGGTAAAGATACGCAGTATTTT.